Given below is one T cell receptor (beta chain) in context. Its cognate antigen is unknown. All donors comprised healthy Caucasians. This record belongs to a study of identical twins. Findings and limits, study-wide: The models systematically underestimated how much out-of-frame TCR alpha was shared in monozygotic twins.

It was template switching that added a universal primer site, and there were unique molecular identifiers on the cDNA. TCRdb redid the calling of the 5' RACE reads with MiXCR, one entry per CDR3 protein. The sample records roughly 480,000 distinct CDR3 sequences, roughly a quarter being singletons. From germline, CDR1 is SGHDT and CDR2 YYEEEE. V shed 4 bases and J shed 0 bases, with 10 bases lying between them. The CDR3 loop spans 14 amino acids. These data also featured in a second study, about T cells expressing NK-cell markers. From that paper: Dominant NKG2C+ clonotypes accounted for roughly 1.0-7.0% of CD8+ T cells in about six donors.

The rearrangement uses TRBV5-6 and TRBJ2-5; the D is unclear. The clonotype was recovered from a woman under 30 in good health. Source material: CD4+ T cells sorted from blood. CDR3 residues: CASSLPAYQETQYF. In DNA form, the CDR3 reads TGTGCCAGCAGCCTCCCGGCGTACCAAGAGACCCAGTACTTC.